This T cell receptor beta chain originates from a study of cytomegalovirus exposure and HLA in healthy donors. Study findings and constraints: Earlier findings revealed that most TCR beta V segments proved productive either about 87% or about 30% of the time. Later on, an analysis tied approximately 15,000 TCR beta sequences to HLA alleles at 0.05 false discovery rate.

The primer mix had 60 Vbeta and 13 Jbeta primers. In the authors' methods: Later reanalysis found approximately 80 million unique TCR beta chains, 9 million to 12 million of them shared. Sequencing was performed with immunoSEQ multiplex PCR; in TCRdb, only in-frame clones are kept and a portion is missing. That table gives V, J and clone size, and the DNA gave D and trimming. The table records around 160,000 clones, around 80% of them present only once. As for this clone: The antigen is unknown.

Trimming stripped 6 bases from V and 6 bases from J, with 11 bases between. There are 12 residues in the CDR3. Germline CDR1 MDHEN, CDR2 SYDVKM. The sequencing sample was made of PBMCs. The rearrangement links TRBV28 to TRBJ1-1; D remains unclear. This receptor was obtained from a male donor in good health and CMV-seropositive. CDR3 region: CASRTPAAEAFF. The CDR3 DNA sequence: TGTGCCAGCAGGACGCCGGCGGCTGAAGCTTTCTTT. Full variable domain (missing parts from reference TRBV28 and TRBJ1-1): DVKVTQSSRYLVKRTGEKVFLECVQDMDHENMFWYRQDPGLGLRLIYFSYDVKMKEKGDIPEGYSVSREKKERFSLILESASTNQTSMYLCASRTPAAEAFFGQGTRLTVV.